This TCR beta chain was obtained from a study of CD8 T cells in Susac syndrome. The RNA, about 0.45 to 1 ug, was put through reverse transcription using random hexamers. TCR beta CDR3 was amplified by immunoSEQ covering 54 Vbeta and 13 Jbeta. TCRdb independently ran MiXCR on the immunoSEQ multiplex PCR reads; one entry per CDR3 protein. The sample lists roughly 160,000 distinct CDR3 sequences; around 94% were seen once. The source of this sequence is a human donor in good health. The sample taken for sequencing was CD4+ T cells from PBMCs.

The CDR3 sequence: CASETAGELFF. The DNA of the CDR3 is TGTGCCAGCGAGACGGCTGGGGAGCTGTTTTTT. The rearrangement uses TRBV7-9 and TRBJ2-2; no clear D gene. From germline, CDR1 is SEHNR and CDR2 FQNEAQ (reference sequence). V shed 8 bases and J shed 8 bases, with 9 bases lying between them. The length of the CDR3 is 11 residues.